These 29 T cell receptor beta chains originate from one sample sequenced in a study of T cells after yellow fever vaccination. TCRdb re-called the 5' RACE reads through MiXCR, storing one row per CDR3 protein. This sample has 200,000 to 300,000 distinct CDR3 sequences, with about 3.5% found just once. The starting material was PBMCs, obtained 15 days after the yellow fever booster vaccination. The receptors shown here come from a man aged 18 to 30 who received the YFV17D yellow fever vaccine.

The table lists this clonotype with many counts. The chain employs TRBV12-3 or TRBV12-4 and TRBJ2-3; 9 bases are a match to TRBD2. V gave up 4 bases and J gave up 6 bases; unmatched junction bases: 8. This CDR3 has 15 amino acids. The CDR3 loop is CASSYAGGRWDTQYF. In DNA, the CDR3 is TGTGCCAGCAGTTATGCGGGGGGGAGGTGGGATACGCAGTATTTT.

This clonotype was seen ten or more times. The V gene is TRBV4-2, the J gene TRBJ2-1; 7 bases map to TRBD1. The CDR3 runs 15 residues. Looked up from germline, CDR1 is LGHNA and CDR2 is YNFKEQ. The V segment lost 3 bases and the J segment 2 bases; nucleotides outside the gene matches: 4. CDR3 region: CASSQATGPYNEQFF. The CDR3 DNA reads TGTGCCAGCAGCCAGGCGACAGGGCCCTACAATGAGCAGTTCTTC.

In this sample, this clonotype turned up a few times. The V and J genes are TRBV10-3 and TRBJ2-7; 9 bases line up with TRBD2. CDR1 ENHRY and CDR2 SYGVKD come from the germline V gene. This CDR3 is built from 13 residues. Losses at the gene ends were 10 bases for V and 5 bases for J; bases not matched to a gene: 9. The CDR3 nucleotides read TGTGCCACGGCGGGGGGGAAGCCCCACGAGCAGTACTTC. This sequence encodes CATAGGKPHEQYF.

This clonotype turned up a few times. The chain uses TRBV12-3 or TRBV12-4 and TRBJ2-7, with 10 bases identical to TRBD1. Trimming removed 5 bases from V and 4 bases from J; junction bases left unmatched: 5. The CDR3 contains 14 residues. The CDR3 protein is CASSRQGALYEQYF. The CDR3, as DNA: TGTGCCAGCAGTCGACAGGGGGCTCTATACGAGCAGTACTTC.

The table lists this clonotype with many counts. The chain employs TRBV30 and TRBJ2-5; no definite D call. Germline V gene sequence: CDR1 GTSNPN, CDR2 SVGIG (reference sequence). V was pared by 0 bases and J by 4 bases, with 9 bases between. This CDR3 has 13 amino acids. CDR3 protein: CAWSVQGSETQYF. DNA for the CDR3: TGTGCCTGGAGTGTACAAGGGTCAGAGACCCAGTACTTC. Looking up the rest from reference TRBV30 and TRBJ2-5 gives the full variable domain: SQTIHQWPATLVQPVGSPLSLECTVEGTSNPNLYWYRQAAGRGLQLLFYSVGIGQISSEVPQNLSASRPQDRQFILSSKKLLLSDSGFYLCAWSVQGSETQYFGPGTRLLVL.

Ten or more counts support this clonotype. The chain combines TRBV5-1 with TRBJ1-2, with D perhaps matching TRBD1 (5 bases). CDR3 length equals 14 residues. V was cut by 3 bases and J by 5 bases, with 14 bases left in between. The V gene's germline CDR1 is SGHRS and CDR2 YFSETQ. CDR3 amino acids: CASSSDTVFYGYTF. Written as DNA, the CDR3 is TGCGCCAGCAGCTCGGACACCGTTTTTTATGGCTACACCTTC.

This clonotype was counted ten times or more. At one of its ends the junction is not consistent with the germline gene, which may arise from a read error. The chain uses TRBV7-7 and TRBJ2-3; unclear D gene. CDR1 SSHAT and CDR2 FNYEAQ come from the germline V gene (reference sequence). The CDR3 runs to 15 residues. The CDR3 sequence: CASSSTDSSTDTQYF. Written as DNA, the CDR3 is TGTGCTAGCAGCTCGACGGATTCTAGCACAGATACGCAGTATTTT.

This clonotype was seen ten or more times. This chain connects TRBV12-3 or TRBV12-4 to TRBJ1-2, with a tentative D call TRBD1 (5 bases). V was pared by 2 bases and J by 2 bases, with 9 bases between. This CDR3 has 14 amino acids. The CDR3 nucleotides read TGTGCCAGCAGTTTATTACGGGGGAACTATGGCTACACCTTC. Amino acid sequence: CASSLLRGNYGYTF.

Ten or more counts support this clonotype. V and J are TRBV9 and TRBJ1-4; a possible D gene is TRBD1 (6 bases). Trimming took off 4 bases at V and 2 bases at J, with 9 bases between the two ends. Germline V gene sequence: CDR1 SGDLS, CDR2 YYNGEE. This CDR3 contains 14 residues. The CDR3 DNA reads as TGTGCCAGCAGCACCCAGGGGACTAATGAAAAACTGTTTTTT. Translating it yields CASSTQGTNEKLFF.

On this clonotype itself: At one end, the junction sequence differs from germline, possibly due to a read error. V is TRBV7-8 and J is TRBJ2-5; D is unresolved. Per the germline V gene, CDR1 is SGHVS and CDR2 is FQNEAQ. This CDR3 contains 13 residues. DNA of the CDR3: TGTGCCAGCAGCTCACTCCTGTTGGAGACCAAGTACTTC. This encodes CASSSLLLETKYF.

In its sample, this clonotype was seen many times. The chain has TRBV6-6 and TRBJ2-7; 9 bases are shared with TRBD1. The germline CDR1 and CDR2 sequences are MNHNY and SVGAGI (reference sequence). This CDR3 is built from 13 residues. J gave up 7 bases and V 7 bases, and 8 bases lay outside the gene matches. This chain's CDR3 is CASTLRTGEEQYF. The CDR3 bases are TGTGCCAGCACCCTTAGGACAGGGGAAGAGCAGTACTTC.

In this sample, this clonotype turned up many times. V usage is TRBV5-1 and J usage is TRBJ2-3, with TRBD2 as a possible D gene (6 bases). Trimming took 3 bases from V and 4 from J, leaving 18 bases between them. Germline CDR1 SGHRS, CDR2 YFSETQ. The CDR3 is made up of 16 amino acids. CDR3 DNA: TGCGCCAGCAGCTACAGACTAGTTCCCCTCCCAGATACGCAGTATTTT. It encodes CASSYRLVPLPDTQYF.

This clonotype was seen repeatedly, ten times or more. The V gene is TRBV12-3 or TRBV12-4, the J gene TRBJ1-1; D is unclear. The CDR3 consists of 14 residues. Trimming shortened V by 4 bases and J by 1 base, and 10 bases separated the two germline ends. CDR3 sequence: CASSYTQENTEAFF. CDR3 sequence (DNA): TGTGCCAGCAGTTACACGCAGGAGAACACTGAAGCTTTCTTT.

This clonotype was counted between two and nine times. J is TRBJ1-2 and V is TRBV27; 9 nucleotides match TRBD1. CDR3 length: 14 residues. Trimming removed 6 bases from V and 4 bases from J; junction bases left unmatched: 6. CDR1 is MNHEY, CDR2 SMNVEV, per germline (reference sequence). CDR3 sequence: CASRLQGAGYGYTF. The CDR3 coding sequence is TGTGCCAGCAGATTACAGGGGGCGGGCTATGGCTACACCTTC.

The table lists this clonotype with many counts. The chain recombines TRBV7-8 with TRBJ1-6, with 10 positions matching TRBD1. The CDR3 consists of 16 residues. Per germline, CDR1 SGHVS and CDR2 FQNEAQ. V trimming: 5 bases; J trimming: 4 bases; junction bases outside the gene matches: 5. CDR3 coding DNA: TGTGCCAGCAGCCCGGGGACAGGGGATTATAATTCACCCCTCCACTTT. Its protein is CASSPGTGDYNSPLHF.

In this sample, this clonotype turned up many times. The rearrangement links TRBV9 to TRBJ2-5; maybe TRBD1 (5 bases). The CDR3 sequence is 14 residues long. CDR1 SGDLS and CDR2 YYNGEE come from the germline V gene. Deletions cut 4 bases from V and 4 bases from J, with 14 bases between. CDR3 residues: CASSPTGFAETQYF. CDR3 in DNA: TGTGCCAGCAGCCCCACAGGTTTCGCAGAGACCCAGTACTTC.

This clonotype was detected ten times or more. CDR3 DNA sequence: TGCAGTGCTAGAGAAAACACCGGGGAGCTGTTTTTT. Protein sequence: CSARENTGELFF. V is TRBV20-1 and J is TRBJ2-2; D is undetermined. The V gene lost 0 bases and the J gene lost 2 bases, with 1 base spanning the gap. This CDR3 has 12 residues. Germline V gene data show CDR1 as DFQATT and CDR2 as SNEGSKA (reference sequence).

This clonotype was recorded many times. The rearrangement joins TRBV10-3 to TRBJ2-2; 9 bases match TRBD1. The CDR3 contains 14 residues. Germline CDR1 is ENHRY and CDR2 is SYGVKD. V lost 8 bases and J lost 3; bases outside the gene matches: 4. As DNA, the CDR3 is TGTGCCATCCGGGACAGGGCCGACACCGGGGAGCTGTTTTTT. It codes for CAIRDRADTGELFF.

This clonotype was found many times. The chain links TRBV7-2 to TRBJ1-5; 12 bases match TRBD1. With V trimmed by 4 bases and J by 6 bases, 4 bases remained unmatched. The CDR3 runs to 15 residues. Per the germline V gene, CDR1 is SGHTA and CDR2 is FQGNSA. The CDR3 here is CASSWGQGAAQPQHF. The CDR3 coding sequence is TGTGCCAGCAGCTGGGGACAGGGGGCGGCTCAGCCCCAGCATTTT.

This clonotype appeared many times. The chain combines TRBV20-1 with TRBJ1-2, with a possible D match to TRBD1 (5 bases). This CDR3 is built from 15 residues. Germline values: CDR1 DFQATT, CDR2 SNEGSKA (reference sequence). V lost 0 bases to trimming and J lost 8 bases, with 19 bases between them. CDR3 region: CSARDVLGAVGGYTF. CDR3 bases: TGCAGTGCTAGAGATGTTTTAGGGGCTGTAGGAGGCTACACCTTC.

This clonotype was counted many times. The CDR3 bases are TGTGCCAGCAGCCAAGTTGCCGGAGCACCATATGGCTACACCTTC. It encodes CASSQVAGAPYGYTF. The V and J genes are TRBV3-1 and TRBJ1-2; D remains ambiguous. V was pared by 1 base and J by 5 bases, with 14 bases between. The CDR3 is 15 residues long. In germline, CDR1 is LGHDT, CDR2 YNNKEL (reference sequence).

The chain couples TRBV6-1 to TRBJ1-5; weak D call: TRBD1 (5 bases). Germline V CDR1 and CDR2: MNHNS, SASEGT. This CDR3 has 14 amino acids. Trimming pared 1 base from V and 1 base from J, leaving 5 bases between. DNA for the CDR3: TGTGCCAGCAGTGAAGACAGGAGCAATCAGCCCCAGCATTTT. Translated, it gives CASSEDRSNQPQHF.

This clonotype was detected many times. This chain links TRBV5-1 with TRBJ1-6; TRBD1 is a possible D gene (5 bases). Trimming removed 3 bases from V and 5 bases from J, with 9 bases in between. The CDR3 runs to 14 residues. Germline loops: CDR1 SGHRS, CDR2 YFSETQ. CDR3 protein: CASSSTGDNSPLHF. The CDR3 nucleotides read TGCGCCAGCAGCTCTACAGGAGATAATTCACCCCTCCACTTT.

This clonotype was seen ten or more times. V gene TRBV5-5 combines with J gene TRBJ2-3; no firm D call. This CDR3 has 12 amino acids. The germline V gene has CDR1 SGHKS and CDR2 YYEKEE (reference sequence). V was pared by 1 base and J by 6 bases, with 6 bases between. The CDR3 spells CASSLSIDTQYF. The CDR3 region has the DNA TGTGCCAGCAGCTTGTCCATCGATACGCAGTATTTT. The full variable domain, its missing parts supplied by reference TRBV5-5 and TRBJ2-3, is DAGVTQSPTHLIKTRGQQVTLRCSPISGHKSVSWYQQVLGQGPQFIFQYYEKEERGRGNFPDRFSARQFPNYSSELNVNALLLGDSALYLCASSLSIDTQYFGPGTRLTVL.

In its sample, this clonotype was seen many times. The chain combines TRBV9 with TRBJ1-2; tentative D call: TRBD1 (6 bases). V lost 0 bases and J 7 bases, leaving 13 bases between the germline ends. Germline V gives CDR1 SGDLS, CDR2 YYNGEE. This CDR3 is built from 14 residues. CDR3 in DNA: TGTGCCAGCAGCGTAGCCCCACAGGGTACTGGCTACACCTTC. Amino acid sequence: CASSVAPQGTGYTF.

This clonotype has at least ten counts. This chain connects TRBV7-2 to TRBJ2-3; the match to TRBD2 covers 7 bases. CDR3 size: 20 residues. With V trimmed by 4 bases and J by 1 base, 20 bases remained unmatched. Germline V gene lookup returns CDR1 SGHTA and CDR2 FQGNSA. The chain's CDR3 is CASSSPRGYSRGVGTDTQYF. DNA of the CDR3: TGTGCCAGCAGCTCCCCCCGGGGGTACAGCCGGGGGGTTGGCACAGATACGCAGTATTTT.

This clonotype was observed at least ten times. The CDR3 spells CSAEDRGADTQYF. The CDR3 DNA sequence: TGCAGTGCCGAGGACAGGGGGGCAGATACGCAGTATTTT. The J gene is TRBJ2-3, the V gene TRBV20-1, with TRBD1 identical over 10 bases. Germline V gene lookup returns CDR1 DFQATT and CDR2 SNEGSKA (reference sequence). Trimming cost V 6 bases and J 4 bases; bases outside gene matches: 4. The CDR3 totals 13 residues.

In this sample, this clonotype turned up many times. The V and J genes are TRBV5-1 and TRBJ2-7, with 8 bases matching TRBD1. Trimming at V came to 2 bases and at J to 0 bases, leaving 1 base not matched to a gene. The CDR3 runs to 14 residues. Germline V gene lookup returns CDR1 SGHRS and CDR2 YFSETQ. This chain's CDR3 is CASSFTGGSYEQYF. Here the CDR3 DNA reads TGCGCCAGCAGCTTTACAGGGGGCTCCTACGAGCAGTACTTC.

In this sample, this clonotype turned up many times. The CDR3 protein is CASSLAGGATYEQYF. The DNA for the CDR3 is TGCGCCAGCAGCTTGGCCGGCGGGGCCACTTACGAGCAGTACTTC. The chain uses TRBV5-1 and TRBJ2-7; possibly TRBD2 for D (6 bases). V was clipped by 0 bases and J by 4 bases, with 14 bases between them. The germline CDR1 and CDR2 sequences are SGHRS and YFSETQ. This CDR3 contains 15 residues.